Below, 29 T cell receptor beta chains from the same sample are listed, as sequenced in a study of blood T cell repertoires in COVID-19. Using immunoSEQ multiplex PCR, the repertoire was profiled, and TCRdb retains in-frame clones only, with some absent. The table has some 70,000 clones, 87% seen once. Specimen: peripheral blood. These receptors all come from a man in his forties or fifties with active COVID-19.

Here the CDR3 DNA reads TGTGCCAGCAGCGTAGCGGGCGGGGGGGGTACCTACAATGAGCAGTTCTTC. Its translation: CASSVAGGGGTYNEQFF. The V call is TRBV9, the J call TRBJ2-1; TRBD2 aligns across 9 bases. The germline CDR1 and CDR2 sequences are SGDLS and YYNGEE. Losses at the gene ends were 0 bases for V and 2 bases for J; bases not matched to a gene: 6. This CDR3 spans 17 amino acids.

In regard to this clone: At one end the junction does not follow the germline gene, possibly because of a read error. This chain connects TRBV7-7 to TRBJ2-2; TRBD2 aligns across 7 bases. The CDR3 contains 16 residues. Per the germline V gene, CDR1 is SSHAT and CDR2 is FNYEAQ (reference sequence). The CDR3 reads CASSLHLGGDTGELFF. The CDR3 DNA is TGTGCTAGCAGCTTACATCTGGGGGGGGACACCGGGGAGCTGTTTTTT. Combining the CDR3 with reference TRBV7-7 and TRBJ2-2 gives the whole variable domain GAGVSQSPRYKVTKRGQDVTLRCDPISSHATLYWYQQALGQGPEFLTYFNYEAQPDKSGLPSDRFSAERPEGSISTLTIQRTEQRDSAMYRCASSLHLGGDTGELFFGEGSRLTVL.

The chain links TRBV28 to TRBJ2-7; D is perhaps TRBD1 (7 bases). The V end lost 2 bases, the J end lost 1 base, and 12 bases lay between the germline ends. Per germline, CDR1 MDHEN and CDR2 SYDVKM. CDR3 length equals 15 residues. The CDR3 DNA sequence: TGTGCCAGCAGTTTAAGGTCAGGGGGGTCCTACGAGCAGTACTTC. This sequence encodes CASSLRSGGSYEQYF.

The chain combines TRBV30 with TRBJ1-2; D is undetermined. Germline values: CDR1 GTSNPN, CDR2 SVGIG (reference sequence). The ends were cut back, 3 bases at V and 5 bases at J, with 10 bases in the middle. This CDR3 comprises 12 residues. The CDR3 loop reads CAWSGTEYGYTF. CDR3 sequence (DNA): TGTGCCTGGAGCGGTACCGAGTATGGCTACACCTTC.

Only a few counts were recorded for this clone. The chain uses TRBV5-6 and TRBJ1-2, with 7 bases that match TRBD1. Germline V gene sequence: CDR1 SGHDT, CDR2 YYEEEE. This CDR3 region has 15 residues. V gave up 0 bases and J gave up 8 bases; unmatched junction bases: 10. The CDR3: CASSLVGTVNRGYTF. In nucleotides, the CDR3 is TGTGCCAGCAGCTTGGTTGGGACAGTCAATAGGGGCTACACCTTC.

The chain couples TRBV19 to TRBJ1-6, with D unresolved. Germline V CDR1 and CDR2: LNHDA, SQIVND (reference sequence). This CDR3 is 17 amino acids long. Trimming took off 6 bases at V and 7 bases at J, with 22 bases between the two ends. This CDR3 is CASSPTHVGFGNSPLHF. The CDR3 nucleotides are TGTGCCAGTAGCCCAACGCATGTCGGGTTTGGAAATTCACCCCTCCACTTT.

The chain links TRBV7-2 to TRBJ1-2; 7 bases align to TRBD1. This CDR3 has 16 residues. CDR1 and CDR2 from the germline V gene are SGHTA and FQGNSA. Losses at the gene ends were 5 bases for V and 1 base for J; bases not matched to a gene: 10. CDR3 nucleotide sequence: TGTGCCAGCAGCCCAATTTCAGGGGGGAGTAACTATGGCTACACCTTC. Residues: CASSPISGGSNYGYTF.

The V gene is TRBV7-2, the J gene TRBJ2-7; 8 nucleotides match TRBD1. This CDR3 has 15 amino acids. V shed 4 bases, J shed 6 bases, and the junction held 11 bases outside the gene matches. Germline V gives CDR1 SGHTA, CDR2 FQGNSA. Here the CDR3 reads CASSSTSGGFSEQYF. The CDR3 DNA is TGTGCCAGCAGCTCTACCTCAGGGGGCTTCTCCGAGCAGTACTTC.

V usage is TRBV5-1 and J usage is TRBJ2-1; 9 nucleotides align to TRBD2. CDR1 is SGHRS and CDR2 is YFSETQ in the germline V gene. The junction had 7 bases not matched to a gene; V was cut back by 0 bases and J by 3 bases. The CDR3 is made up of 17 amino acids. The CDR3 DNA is TGCGCCAGCAGCTTGGCCTCGAGCGGGAGGTTCTACAATGAGCAGTTCTTC. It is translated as CASSLASSGRFYNEQFF.

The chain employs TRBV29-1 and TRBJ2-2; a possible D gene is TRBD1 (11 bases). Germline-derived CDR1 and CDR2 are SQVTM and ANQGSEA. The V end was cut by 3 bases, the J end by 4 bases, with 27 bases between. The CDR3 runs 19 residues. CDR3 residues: CSVEGQGEAGGPSTGELFF. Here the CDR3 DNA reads TGCAGCGTTGAGGGACAGGGGGAAGCGGGAGGGCCCTCCACCGGGGAGCTGTTTTTT.

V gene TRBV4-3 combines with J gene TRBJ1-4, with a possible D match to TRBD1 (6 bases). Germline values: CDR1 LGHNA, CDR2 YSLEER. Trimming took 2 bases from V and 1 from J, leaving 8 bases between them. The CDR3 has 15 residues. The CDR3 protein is CASSQSGVTNEKLFF. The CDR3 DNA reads TGCGCCAGCAGCCAATCAGGGGTAACTAATGAAAAACTGTTTTTT.

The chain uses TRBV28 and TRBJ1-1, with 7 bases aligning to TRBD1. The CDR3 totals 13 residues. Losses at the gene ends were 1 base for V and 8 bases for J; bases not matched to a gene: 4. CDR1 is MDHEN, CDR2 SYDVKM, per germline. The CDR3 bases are TGTGCCAGCAGTTTATTGGGCAGGGGGGAAGCTTTCTTT. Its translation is CASSLLGRGEAFF.

The CDR3 spells CASSLRGPGQGLVEQYF. Written as DNA, the CDR3 is TGCGCCAGCAGCTTGAGGGGACCGGGACAGGGGTTGGTCGAGCAGTACTTC. V and J are TRBV5-1 and TRBJ2-7; 10 nucleotides agree with TRBD1. Germline trimming cut 1 base from V and 6 bases from J; bases unmatched to any gene: 13. The CDR3 totals 17 residues. Germline V gives CDR1 SGHRS, CDR2 YFSETQ. Full variable domain (missing parts from reference TRBV5-1 and TRBJ2-7): KAGVTQTPRYLIKTRGQQVTLSCSPISGHRSVSWYQQTPGQGLQFLFEYFSETQRNKGNFPGRFSGRQFSNSRSEMNVSTLELGDSALYLCASSLRGPGQGLVEQYFGPGTRLTVT.

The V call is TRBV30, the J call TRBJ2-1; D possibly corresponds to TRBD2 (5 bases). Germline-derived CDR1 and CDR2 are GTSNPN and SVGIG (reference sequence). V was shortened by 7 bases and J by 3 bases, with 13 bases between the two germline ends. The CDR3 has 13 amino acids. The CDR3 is CALKRDYYNEQFF. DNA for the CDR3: TGTGCCTTAAAGAGAGACTACTACAATGAGCAGTTCTTC. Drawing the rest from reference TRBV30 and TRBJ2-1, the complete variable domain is SQTIHQWPATLVQPVGSPLSLECTVEGTSNPNLYWYRQAAGRGLQLLFYSVGIGQISSEVPQNLSASRPQDRQFILSSKKLLLSDSGFYLCALKRDYYNEQFFGPGTRLTVL.

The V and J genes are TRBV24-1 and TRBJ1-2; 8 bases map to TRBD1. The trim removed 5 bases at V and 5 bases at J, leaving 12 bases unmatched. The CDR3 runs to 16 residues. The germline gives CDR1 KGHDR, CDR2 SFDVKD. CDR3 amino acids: CATSAPGQGGMYGYTF. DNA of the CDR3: TGTGCCACCAGTGCCCCCGGACAGGGAGGAATGTATGGCTACACCTTC.

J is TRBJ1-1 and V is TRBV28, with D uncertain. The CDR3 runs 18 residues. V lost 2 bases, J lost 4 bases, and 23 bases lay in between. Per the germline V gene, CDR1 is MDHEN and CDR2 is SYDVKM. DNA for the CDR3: TGTGCCAGCAGTTTAACGGGAGGGCACACACCGTTGAGCACTGAAGCTTTCTTT. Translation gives CASSLTGGHTPLSTEAFF.

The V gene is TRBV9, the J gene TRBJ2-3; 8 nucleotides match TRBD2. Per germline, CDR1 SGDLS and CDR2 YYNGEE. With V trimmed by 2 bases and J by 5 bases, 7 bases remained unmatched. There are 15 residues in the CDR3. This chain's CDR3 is CASSVGRSGGDTQYF. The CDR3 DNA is TGTGCCAGCAGCGTTGGGAGGAGCGGGGGAGATACGCAGTATTTT.

In DNA form, the CDR3 reads TGCAGTGCTAGTGTCGGGGGATCAAGGCCCTACGAGCAGTACTTC. It yields the protein CSASVGGSRPYEQYF. The V gene is TRBV20-1, the J gene TRBJ2-7; D may be TRBD2 (6 bases). CDR1 and CDR2 from the germline V gene are DFQATT and SNEGSKA (reference sequence). This CDR3 has 15 residues. V was trimmed by 3 bases and J by 2 bases, leaving 17 bases between them.

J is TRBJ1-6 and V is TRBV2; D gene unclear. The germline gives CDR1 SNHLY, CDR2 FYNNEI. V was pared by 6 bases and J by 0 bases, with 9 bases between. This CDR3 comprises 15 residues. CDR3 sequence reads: CASRDSSSYNSPLHF. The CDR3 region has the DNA TGTGCCAGCAGGGACTCGAGCTCCTATAATTCACCCCTCCACTTT.

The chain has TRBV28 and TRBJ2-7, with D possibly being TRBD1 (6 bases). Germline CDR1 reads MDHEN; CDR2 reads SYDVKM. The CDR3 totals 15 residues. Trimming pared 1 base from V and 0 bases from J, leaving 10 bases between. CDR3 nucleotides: TGTGCCAGCAGTTTATCCGGGACACTCTCCTACGAGCAGTACTTC. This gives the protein CASSLSGTLSYEQYF.

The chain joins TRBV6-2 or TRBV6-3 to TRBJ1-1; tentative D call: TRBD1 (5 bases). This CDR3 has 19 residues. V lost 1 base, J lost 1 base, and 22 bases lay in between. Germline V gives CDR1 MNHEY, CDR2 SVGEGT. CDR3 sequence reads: CASSYLRTSGYGSNTEAFF. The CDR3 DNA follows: TGTGCCAGCAGTTACTTAAGAACTTCAGGGTACGGATCGAACACTGAAGCTTTCTTT.

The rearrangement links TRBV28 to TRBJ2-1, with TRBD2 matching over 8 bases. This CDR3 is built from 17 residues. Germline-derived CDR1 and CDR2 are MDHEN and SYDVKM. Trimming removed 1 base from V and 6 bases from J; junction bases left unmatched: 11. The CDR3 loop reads CASSLYPTGLGSNEQFF. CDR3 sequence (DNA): TGTGCCAGCAGTTTATACCCCACGGGACTAGGCAGCAATGAGCAGTTCTTC.

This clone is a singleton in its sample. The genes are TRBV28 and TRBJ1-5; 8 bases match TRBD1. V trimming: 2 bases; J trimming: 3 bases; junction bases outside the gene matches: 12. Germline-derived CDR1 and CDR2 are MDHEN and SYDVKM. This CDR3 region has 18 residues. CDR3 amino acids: CASSLGHRGLMSNQPQHF. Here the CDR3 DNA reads TGTGCCAGCAGTTTAGGCCACAGGGGGTTAATGTCCAATCAGCCCCAGCATTTT.

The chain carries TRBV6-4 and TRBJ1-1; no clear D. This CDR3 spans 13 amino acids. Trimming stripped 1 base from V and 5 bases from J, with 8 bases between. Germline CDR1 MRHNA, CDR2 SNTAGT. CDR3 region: CASSDFPPTEAFF. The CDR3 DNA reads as TGTGCCAGCAGTGACTTTCCTCCGACTGAAGCTTTCTTT.

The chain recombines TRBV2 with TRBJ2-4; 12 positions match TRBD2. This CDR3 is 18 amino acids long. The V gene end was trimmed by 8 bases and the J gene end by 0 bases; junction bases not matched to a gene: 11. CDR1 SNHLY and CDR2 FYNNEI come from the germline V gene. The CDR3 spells CASGWTSGNALAKNIQYF. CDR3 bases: TGTGCCAGCGGTTGGACTAGCGGGAACGCTCTAGCCAAAAACATTCAGTACTTC.

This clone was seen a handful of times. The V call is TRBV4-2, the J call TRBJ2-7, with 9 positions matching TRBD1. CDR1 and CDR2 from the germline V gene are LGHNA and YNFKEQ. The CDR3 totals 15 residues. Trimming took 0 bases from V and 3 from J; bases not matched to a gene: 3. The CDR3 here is CASSQDETGGYEQYF. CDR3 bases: TGTGCCAGCAGCCAAGACGAGACAGGGGGCTACGAGCAGTACTTC.

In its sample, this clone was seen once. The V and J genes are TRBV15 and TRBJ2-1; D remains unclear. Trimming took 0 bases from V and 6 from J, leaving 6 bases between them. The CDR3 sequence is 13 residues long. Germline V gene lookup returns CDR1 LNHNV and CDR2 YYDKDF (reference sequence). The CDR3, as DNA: TGTGCCACCAGCAGAGATCCAGGCAATGAGCAGTTCTTC. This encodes CATSRDPGNEQFF.

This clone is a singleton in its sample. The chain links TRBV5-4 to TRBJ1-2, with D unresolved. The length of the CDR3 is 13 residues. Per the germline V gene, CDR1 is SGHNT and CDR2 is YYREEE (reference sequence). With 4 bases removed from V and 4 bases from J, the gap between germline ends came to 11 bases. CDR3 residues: CASSPAGAYGYTF. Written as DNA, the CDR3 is TGTGCCAGCAGCCCGGCAGGCGCCTATGGCTACACCTTC.

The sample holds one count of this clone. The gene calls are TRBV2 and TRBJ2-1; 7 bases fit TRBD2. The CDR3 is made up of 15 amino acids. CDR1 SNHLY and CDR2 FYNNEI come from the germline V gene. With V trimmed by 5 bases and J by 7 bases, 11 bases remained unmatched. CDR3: CASSFTSARRNEQFF. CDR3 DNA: TGTGCCAGCAGTTTCACTAGCGCCCGAAGGAATGAGCAGTTCTTC. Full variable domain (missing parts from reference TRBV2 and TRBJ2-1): EPEVTQTPSHQVTQMGQEVILRCVPISNHLYFYWYRQILGQKVEFLVSFYNNEISEKSEIFDDQFSVERPDGSNFTLKIRSTKLEDSAMYFCASSFTSARRNEQFFGPGTRLTVL.